These T cell receptor beta chains were read from a single sample in a study of blood T cell repertoires in COVID-19. Repertoires were generated with immunoSEQ multiplex PCR, while TCRdb's copy carries only in-frame clones and drops some. This table holds fewer than 250,000 clones, roughly 80% found once. The sequencing input was peripheral blood. The receptor set was obtained from a woman in her seventies with acute or convalescent COVID-19. Both conserved end residues are part of each CDR3. The D gene is left open where the match is weak. Expanded clones are given a class, and other clones once, few, many or no size at all.

CDR3 DNA	CDR3 protein	V gene	J gene	clone size	D gene
TGTGCCAGCAGCTTGGGGCTAGCGGGGCCGACGAACACCGGGGAGCTGTTTTTT	CASSLGLAGPTNTGELFF	TRBV5-4	TRBJ2-2	NA	TRBD2
TGCGCCAGCAGCCTAAAAGGTCAGGGGGGCTCACCCCTCCACTTT	CASSLKGQGGSPLHF	TRBV5-1	TRBJ1-6	many	TRBD1
TGCGCCAGCAGTGTTGAGGGGGCGAATTCACCCCTCCACTTT	CASSVEGANSPLHF	TRBV10-1	TRBJ1-6	NA	TRBD1
TGTGCCAGCGGGACTAGCGGGGGTTCGTACGAGCAGTACTTC	CASGTSGGSYEQYF	TRBV6-6	TRBJ2-7	NA	TRBD2
TGTGCCAGCAGCTTAGGGACTAGCGTGGGAGGTTCCTACAATGAGCAGTTCTTC	CASSLGTSVGGSYNEQFF	TRBV11-3	TRBJ2-1	NA	TRBD2
TGTGCCAGTAGTGCCGTCCCTCGAGGCGCTGGAAACACCATATATTTT	CASSAVPRGAGNTIYF	TRBV19	TRBJ1-3	NA	NA
TGCGCCAGCAGCCCCAAAACTAGCGGGGGATTCAACGAGCAGTACTTC	CASSPKTSGGFNEQYF	TRBV5-1	TRBJ2-7	NA	TRBD2
TGTGCCAGCAGCCCCCAAGGCCAGGCCACTGAAGCTTTCTTT	CASSPQGQATEAFF	TRBV7-2	TRBJ1-1	NA	NA
TGTGCCAGCAGCGAATGGGGGGAGGCCTACAATGAGCAGTTCTTC	CASSEWGEAYNEQFF	TRBV2	TRBJ2-1	NA	NA
TGTGCCAGCAGCTTAGATCTTCGGGATGAGCAGTTCTTC	CASSLDLRDEQFF	TRBV7-8	TRBJ2-1	NA	NA
TGTGCCAGCAGTCAGACAGACTTCTACGAGCAGTACTTC	CASSQTDFYEQYF	TRBV6-5	TRBJ2-7	few	NA
TGCGCCAGCAGCCAAGATAGCAGGGCCCTCTATGGCTACACCTTC	CASSQDSRALYGYTF	TRBV4-3	TRBJ1-2	NA	NA
TGTGCCAGCAGCGCGGGCTGGACAGGAACCTACGAGCAGTACTTC	CASSAGWTGTYEQYF	TRBV9	TRBJ2-7	once	TRBD1
TGTGCCAGCAGCCCCCCAGTCGACAATGAGCAGTTCTTC	CASSPPVDNEQFF	TRBV7-9	TRBJ2-1	few	NA
TGTGCCAGTAGTAATAGCCGCTGGGGAGATAATTCACCCCTCCACTTT	CASSNSRWGDNSPLHF	TRBV19	TRBJ1-6	once	NA
TGCGCCAGCAGCCAAGATCTGACAGTTTCCCAAGAGACCCAGTACTTC	CASSQDLTVSQETQYF	TRBV4-3	TRBJ2-5	few	NA
TGTGCCAGCAGCGCCGGGGGGCGCTTGAACACTGAAGCTTTCTTT	CASSAGGRLNTEAFF	TRBV5-5	TRBJ1-1	NA	NA
TGTGCCAGCAGCCAATTCTATGGCTACACCTTC	CASSQFYGYTF	TRBV12-3/TRBV12-4	TRBJ1-2	NA	NA
TGTGCCATGGGACAGGGAAATCAGCCCCAGCATTTT	CAMGQGNQPQHF	TRBV10-3	TRBJ1-5	few	TRBD1
TGTGCCAGCTCACCTGTCGGAATCGGGGCCTACAATGAGCAGTTCTTC	CASSPVGIGAYNEQFF	TRBV18	TRBJ2-1	NA	NA
TGTGCCAGCAGCTTGTTACAGGGGGCAGCAGATACGCAGTATTTT	CASSLLQGAADTQYF	TRBV5-5	TRBJ2-3	NA	TRBD1
TGTGCCTCCGCGGGTTCTAGCACAGATACGCAGTATTTT	CASAGSSTDTQYF	TRBV3-1/TRBV3-2	TRBJ2-3	NA	NA
TGTGCCAGCAGCTTAGGAACTTTGGGACAGAGGCATTCACCCCTCCACTTT	CASSLGTLGQRHSPLHF	TRBV7-8	TRBJ1-6	NA	TRBD1
TGTGCCAGCAGCTTTCTGGGCAGGGGTACGGGGAATGAGCAGTTCTTC	CASSFLGRGTGNEQFF	TRBV5-6	TRBJ2-1	NA	NA
TGCAGCGTTGAAGCCCCAGGGTGGGACACTGAAGCTTTCTTT	CSVEAPGWDTEAFF	TRBV29-1	TRBJ1-1	NA	NA
TGTGCCAGCCTAACAGGGGGCGCGGGTGGGGAAAAACTGTTTTTT	CASLTGGAGGEKLFF	TRBV28	TRBJ1-4	NA	TRBD1
TGCGCCAGCAGATTCGGACAGGGGCCCAACTACGAGCAGTACTTC	CASRFGQGPNYEQYF	TRBV5-1	TRBJ2-7	once	TRBD1
TGTGCCAGCAGCTTAGCCCCAGGGGCGTATCAGCCCCAGCATTTT	CASSLAPGAYQPQHF	TRBV7-2	TRBJ1-5	NA	NA
TGTGCCAGCAGCTTAGGTACAATAGCGGGGGGCATCAGTGAGACCCAGTACTTC	CASSLGTIAGGISETQYF	TRBV11-2	TRBJ2-5	NA	TRBD2
TGTGCCAGCACGGGGGGCCTGACCAATAATTCACCCCTCCACTTT	CASTGGLTNNSPLHF	TRBV2	TRBJ1-6	few	NA
TGTGCCAGCAGCTCCTCCTCGGGGTATGGCTACACCTTC	CASSSSSGYGYTF	TRBV5-4	TRBJ1-2	NA	NA
TGTGCCAGCAGTTACTCGCCGGGAGATACGCAGTATTTT	CASSYSPGDTQYF	TRBV6-2/TRBV6-3	TRBJ2-3	NA	NA
TGCGCCAGCAGTACCGGGTCCACCTACGAGCAGTACTTC	CASSTGSTYEQYF	TRBV4-1	TRBJ2-7	NA	NA
TGTGCCAGCAGTTTTTTGAGACTGCTAAACTATGGCTACACCTTC	CASSFLRLLNYGYTF	TRBV28	TRBJ1-2	NA	NA
TGTGCCAGCTCACCCAGAAACACCATATATTTT	CASSPRNTIYF	TRBV18	TRBJ1-3	once	NA
TGTGCCAGCAGCCAAGACGGCTCTGGGGCCAACGTCCTGACTTTC	CASSQDGSGANVLTF	TRBV14	TRBJ2-6	NA	NA